Included here is one T cell receptor (beta chain) sequence, with context. As yet, its antigen is unknown. Each CDR3 protein is one row after TCRdb ran MiXCR on the RT-PCR reads. This table holds roughly 460,000 distinct CDR3 sequences, 9.5% to 12% found once. Germline V gene lookup returns CDR1 SGHRS and CDR2 YFSETQ. This CDR3 region has 15 residues. The ends were cut back, 10 bases at V and 4 bases at J, with 23 bases in the middle. The entry originates in a study of response to subunit inactivated influenza vaccine. Overall study results and limits: It was the authors' suggestion that each seasonal influenza vaccination recruits few new T cells.

The input for sequencing was PBMCs from blood, taken 45 days after vaccination. This TCR was recovered from a man aged 50 to 59 who received an inactivated influenza vaccine. J is TRBJ1-2 and V is TRBV5-1; possible D gene TRBD1, 6 bases. The CDR3 loop is CALEGGPPPLYGYTF. The CDR3 nucleotides read TGCGCCTTAGAGGGGGGCCCCCCCCCTCTCTATGGCTACACCTTC. Full variable domain (missing parts from reference TRBV5-1 and TRBJ1-2): KAGVTQTPRYLIKTRGQQVTLSCSPISGHRSVSWYQQTPGQGLQFLFEYFSETQRNKGNFPGRFSGRQFSNSRSEMNVSTLELGDSALYLCALEGGPPPLYGYTFGSGTRLTVV.